The 4 T cell receptor beta chains below come from one sample, sequenced in a study of post-analysis software for immune sequencing data. Regarding the study as a whole: There were five TRBV segments more frequent in patients than controls, and TRBV5-6, TRBV5-1 and TRBV20-1 were among them.

Unique molecular identifiers featured in each of the TCR beta cDNA libraries. TCRdb reanalysed the PCR reads using MiXCR and keeps one entry per CDR3 protein. The sample includes approximately 160,000 distinct CDR3 sequences, approximately 30% of them seen just once. Their specific antigens are unknown. The sequenced sample consisted of blood. The receptors were sampled from a girl between 5 and 17 years old with multiple sclerosis.

This clonotype was recorded many times. The rearrangement joins TRBV5-1 to TRBJ2-4; 7 nucleotides align to TRBD1. Germline loops: CDR1 SGHRS, CDR2 YFSETQ. The CDR3 sequence is 14 residues long. With 0 bases clipped from V and 7 bases from J, the junction kept 4 bases outside the gene matches. CDR3 residues: CASSLEGQKNIQYF. The CDR3 DNA sequence: TGCGCCAGCAGCTTGGAGGGACAGAAGAACATTCAGTACTTC.

The DNA of the CDR3 is TGTGCCAGCAGTTACAGACAGGGGGCCTTCCCCTACGAGCAGTACTTC. Translated: CASSYRQGAFPYEQYF. The chain couples TRBV6-5 to TRBJ2-7; 10 bases fit TRBD1. This CDR3 has 16 amino acids. CDR1 and CDR2 from the germline V gene are MNHEY and SVGAGI. V trimming: 2 bases; J trimming: 2 bases; junction bases outside the gene matches: 6.

The V call is TRBV20-1, the J call TRBJ1-1; TRBD1 might be the D (5 bases). Trimming took off 0 bases at V and 1 base at J, with 15 bases between the two ends. CDR1 and CDR2 from the germline V gene are DFQATT and SNEGSKA (reference sequence). The length of the CDR3 is 16 residues. DNA for the CDR3: TGCAGTGCTAGAGATAGGGTCCGAGGGGCGAACACTGAAGCTTTCTTT. Its translation: CSARDRVRGANTEAFF.

This clonotype was seen ten or more times. The chain combines TRBV20-1 with TRBJ2-5; D is undetermined. The CDR3 totals 11 residues. Trimming pared 3 bases from V and 2 bases from J, leaving 4 bases between. The germline V gene encodes CDR1 DFQATT and CDR2 SNEGSKA (reference sequence). CDR3: CSARAQETQYF. The CDR3 bases are TGCAGTGCTAGGGCTCAAGAGACCCAGTACTTC.